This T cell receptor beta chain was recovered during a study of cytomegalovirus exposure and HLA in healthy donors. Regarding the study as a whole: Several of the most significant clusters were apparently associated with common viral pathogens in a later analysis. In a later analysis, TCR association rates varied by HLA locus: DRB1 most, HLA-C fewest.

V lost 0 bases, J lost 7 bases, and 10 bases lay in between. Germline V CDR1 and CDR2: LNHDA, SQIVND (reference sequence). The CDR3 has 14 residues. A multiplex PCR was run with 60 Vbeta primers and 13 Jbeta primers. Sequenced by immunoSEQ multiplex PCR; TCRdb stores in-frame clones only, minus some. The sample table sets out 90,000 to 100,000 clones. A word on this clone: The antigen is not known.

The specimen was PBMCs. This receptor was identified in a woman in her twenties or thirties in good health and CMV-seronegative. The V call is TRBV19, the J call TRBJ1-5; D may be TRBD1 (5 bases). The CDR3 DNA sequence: TGTGCCAGTAGTATAGAGTCGGGGGGACAGCCCCAGCATTTT. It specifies CASSIESGGQPQHF.